This TCR beta chain was captured in a study of radiation and T cells in renal cell carcinoma. TCRdb's table, derived via immunoSEQ multiplex PCR, lists solely in-frame clones and lacks some. Among roughly 160,000 clones listed, 88% were seen once. Time point given: blood 4 weeks post-SBRT, at nephrectomy. The sample's treatment: 15 Gy SBRT to primary tumor, nephrectomy 4 weeks later. Nephrectomy followed 15 Gy stereotactic body radiation by 4 weeks. Clear cell pathology was present in this patient's renal cell carcinoma. The receptor was derived from a woman aged 50 to 60 with renal cell carcinoma. The sample in question was blood, obtained from a patient whose treatment included radiotherapy and nephrectomy.

The CDR3 loop reads CASNLDTGAFETQYF. The CDR3 DNA reads TGTGCCAGCAACCTGGACACAGGGGCCTTTGAGACCCAGTACTTC. V usage is TRBV2 and J usage is TRBJ2-5, with 7 bases that match TRBD1. Germline V gene lookup returns CDR1 SNHLY and CDR2 FYNNEI. The CDR3 has 15 residues. After removal of 7 bases from V and 5 bases from J, the junction contained 13 bases not matched to a gene. The variable domain in full, completed from reference TRBV2 and TRBJ2-5, reads EPEVTQTPSHQVTQMGQEVILRCVPISNHLYFYWYRQILGQKVEFLVSFYNNEISEKSEIFDDQFSVERPDGSNFTLKIRSTKLEDSAMYFCASNLDTGAFETQYFGPGTRLLVL.